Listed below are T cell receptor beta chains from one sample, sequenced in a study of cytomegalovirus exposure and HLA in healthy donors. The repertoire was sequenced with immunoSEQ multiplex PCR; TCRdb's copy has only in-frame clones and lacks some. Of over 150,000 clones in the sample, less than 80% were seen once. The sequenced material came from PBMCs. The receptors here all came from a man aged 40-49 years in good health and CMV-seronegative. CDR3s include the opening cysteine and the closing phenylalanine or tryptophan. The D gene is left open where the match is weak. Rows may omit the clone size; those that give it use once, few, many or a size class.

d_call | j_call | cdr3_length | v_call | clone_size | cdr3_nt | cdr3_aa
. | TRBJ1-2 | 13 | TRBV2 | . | TGTGCCAGCAGTGAAGTATTCGTCGATGGCTACACCTTC | CASSEVFVDGYTF
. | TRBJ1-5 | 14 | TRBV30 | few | TGTGCCTGGAGTGCTCAGGGGCCGGGACAGCCCCAGCATTTT | CAWSAQGPGQPQHF
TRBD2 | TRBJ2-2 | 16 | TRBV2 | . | TGTGCCAGCAAACGGGAGGCCGCTCCGAACACCGGGGAGCTGTTTTTT | CASKREAAPNTGELFF
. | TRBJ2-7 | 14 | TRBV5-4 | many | TGTGCCAGCAGCTGGAGCACAGGGATTGGCGAGCAGTACTTC | CASSWSTGIGEQYF
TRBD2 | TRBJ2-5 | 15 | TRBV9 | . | TGTGCCAGCAGCGCCAGAGCGGGGGGGGAGGAGACCCAGTACTTC | CASSARAGGEETQYF
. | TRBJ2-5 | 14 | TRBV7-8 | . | TGTGCCAGCAGCTTATCGGGGGGCTGGGAGACCCAGTACTTC | CASSLSGGWETQYF
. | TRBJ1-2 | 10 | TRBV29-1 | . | TGCAGCGTTGACAGCTATGGCTACACCTTC | CSVDSYGYTF
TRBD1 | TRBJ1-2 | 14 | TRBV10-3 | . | TGTGCCATCAGTGGGACAGGCTCTAACTATGGCTACACCTTC | CAISGTGSNYGYTF
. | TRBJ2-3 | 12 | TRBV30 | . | TGTGCCTGGACAACCAGGGCAGATACGCAGTATTTT | CAWTTRADTQYF
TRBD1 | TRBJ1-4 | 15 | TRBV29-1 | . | TGCAGCGTTCTAGGGACAGGGGGAGGGAATGAAAAACTGTTTTTT | CSVLGTGGGNEKLFF
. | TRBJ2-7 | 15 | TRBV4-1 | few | TGCGCCAGCAGCCAAGGCTCACTATCCCGGTACGAGCAGTACTTC | CASSQGSLSRYEQYF
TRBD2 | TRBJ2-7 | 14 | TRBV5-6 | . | TGTGCCAGCAGCTTGCGGGGGGATTCCTACGAGCAGTACTTC | CASSLRGDSYEQYF
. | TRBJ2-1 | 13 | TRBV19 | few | TGTGCCAGTAGTCCGAGCTCCTACAATGAGCAGTTCTTC | CASSPSSYNEQFF
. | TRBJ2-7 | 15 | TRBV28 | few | TGTGCCAGCAGTTTCGCGACTGGTTTTTCCTACGAGCAGTACTTC | CASSFATGFSYEQYF
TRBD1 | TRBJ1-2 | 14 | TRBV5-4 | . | TGTGCCAGCAGCGGGGACAGGGGGAGAGATGGCTACACCTTC | CASSGDRGRDGYTF
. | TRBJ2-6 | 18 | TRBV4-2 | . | TGTGCCAGCAGCCAAGATCTTCTCTGGAGGGATGGGGCCAACGTCCTGACTTTC | CASSQDLLWRDGANVLTF
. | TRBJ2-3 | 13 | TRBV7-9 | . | TGTGCCAGCAGCTTAGCACTTACAGATACGCAGTATTTT | CASSLALTDTQYF
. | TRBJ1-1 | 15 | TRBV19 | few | TGTGCCAGTAGTATAGTCGCGGTACGGAGCACTGAAGCTTTCTTT | CASSIVAVRSTEAFF
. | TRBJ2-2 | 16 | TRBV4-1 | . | TGCGCCAGCAGCCAAGATAATGCAGTCAACACCGGGGAGCTGTTTTTT | CASSQDNAVNTGELFF